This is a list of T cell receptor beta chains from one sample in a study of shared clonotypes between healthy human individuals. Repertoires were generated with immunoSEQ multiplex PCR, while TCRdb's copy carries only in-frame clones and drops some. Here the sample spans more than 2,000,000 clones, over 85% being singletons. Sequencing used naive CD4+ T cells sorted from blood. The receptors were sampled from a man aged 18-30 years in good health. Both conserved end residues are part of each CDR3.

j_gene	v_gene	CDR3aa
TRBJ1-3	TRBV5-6	CASSRTGGSGNTIYF
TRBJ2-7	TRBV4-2	CASSQGTLAGASPYEQYF
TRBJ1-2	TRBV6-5	CASSYSGPGGYTF
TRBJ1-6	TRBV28	CAGGRGYSPLHF
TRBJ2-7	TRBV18	CASSPSGSSYEQYF
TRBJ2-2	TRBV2	CASSKRASGLSNTGELFF
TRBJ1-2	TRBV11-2	CASSPRDRNYGYTF
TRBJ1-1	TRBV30	CAWSATGEAFF
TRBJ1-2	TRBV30	CAGPVTGLAGYTF
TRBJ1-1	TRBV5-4	CASSLVGQGGTEAFF
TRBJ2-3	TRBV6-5	CASNPGRIRDTQYF
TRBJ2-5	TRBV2	CASALGGRGETQYF
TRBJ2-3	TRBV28	CASSERDTQYF
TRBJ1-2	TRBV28	CASRRTGVVNYGYTF
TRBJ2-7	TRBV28	CASSGTSAYEQYF
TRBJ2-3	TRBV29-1	CSTQQGGTDTQYF
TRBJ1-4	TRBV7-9	CASSLVDTTNEKLFF
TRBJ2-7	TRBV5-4	CASSSPAAGTGLYEQYF
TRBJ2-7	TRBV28	CASRPGQTYEQYF
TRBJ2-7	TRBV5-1	CASSMGGSYEQYF
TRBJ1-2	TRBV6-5	CASSYSTGGNYGYTF
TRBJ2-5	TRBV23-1	CASSQSGETQYF
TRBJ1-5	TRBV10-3	CAISITGRNSNQPQHF
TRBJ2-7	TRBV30	CAWRLAGLAGQYF
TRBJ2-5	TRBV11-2	CASSRVGTAFSGVGETQYF
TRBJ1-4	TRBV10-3	CAISMTATNEKLFF
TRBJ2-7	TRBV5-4	CASSFPRGRGYEQYF
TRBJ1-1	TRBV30	CAWKSSRATEAFF